One sample yielded the 13 T cell receptor beta chains listed below, sequenced in a study of control samples from healthy donors and cancer patients. This table comes from immunoSEQ multiplex PCR, and its TCRdb copy is limited to in-frame clones, with some not included. The sample lists around 200,000 clones; roughly 91% were seen once. Sequenced: blood. The receptors were sampled from a man aged 18 to 29 in good health.

The chain has TRBV7-6 and TRBJ2-7, with TRBD1 identical over 7 bases. The CDR3 totals 13 residues. The V and J ends lost 1 base and 6 bases, in that order; junction bases with no gene match: 3. Germline CDR1 is SGHVS and CDR2 is FNYEAQ. CDR3 amino acids: CASSLGRGSEQYF. In DNA form, the CDR3 reads TGTGCCAGCAGCTTAGGCAGGGGGTCCGAGCAGTACTTC. The full variable domain, its missing parts supplied by reference TRBV7-6 and TRBJ2-7, is GAGVSQSPRYKVTKRGQDVALRCDPISGHVSLYWYRQALGQGPEFLTYFNYEAQQDKSGLPNDRFSAERPEGSISTLTIQRTEQRDSAMYRCASSLGRGSEQYFGPGTRLTVT.

This clone occurred once. The genes are TRBV28 and TRBJ1-3; the D is unclear. The CDR3 has 23 residues. Trimming pared 6 bases from V and 0 bases from J, leaving 36 bases between. The germline gives CDR1 MDHEN, CDR2 SYDVKM. CDR3 nucleotide sequence: TGTGCCAGCAGGACGGCACTTTCGAAGGAATCCAGGAGACCCCTCATCTCTGGAAACACCATATATTTT. It specifies CASRTALSKESRRPLISGNTIYF. Using reference TRBV28 and TRBJ1-3 for the parts outside the CDR3, the full variable domain is DVKVTQSSRYLVKRTGEKVFLECVQDMDHENMFWYRQDPGLGLRLIYFSYDVKMKEKGDIPEGYSVSREKKERFSLILESASTNQTSMYLCASRTALSKESRRPLISGNTIYFGEGSWLTVV.

V usage is TRBV7-9 and J usage is TRBJ2-7, with unresolved D. Germline V gene data show CDR1 as SEHNR and CDR2 as FQNEAQ (reference sequence). V shed 5 bases and J shed 9 bases, with 20 bases lying between them. The CDR3 is 14 residues long. CDR3: CASSPYGSVWRQYF. The CDR3 nucleotides read TGTGCCAGCAGCCCATACGGGTCGGTGTGGAGGCAGTACTTC.

J is TRBJ1-6 and V is TRBV3-1 (or the pseudogene TRBV3-2); TRBD1 aligns across 7 bases. This CDR3 comprises 16 residues. CDR1 is LGHDT and CDR2 is YNNKEL in the germline V gene (reference sequence). The V and J ends lost 4 bases and 5 bases, in that order; junction bases with no gene match: 8. The CDR3 DNA is TGTGCCAGCAGCCCTCATTCGGGACAGAATAATTCACCCCTCCACTTT. Translating it yields CASSPHSGQNNSPLHF.

The CDR3 nucleotides read TGTGCCAGCAGCCCTAATCAGTACAATGAGCAGTTCTTC. As protein: CASSPNQYNEQFF. This chain links TRBV7-3 with TRBJ2-1; no clear D. Germline V gene data show CDR1 as SGHTA and CDR2 as FQGTGA. V lost 5 bases to trimming and J lost 4 bases, with 9 bases between them. This CDR3 region has 13 residues.

The rearrangement links TRBV29-1 to TRBJ2-7; the D gene is possibly TRBD1 (6 bases). Germline values: CDR1 SQVTM, CDR2 ANQGSEA. The CDR3 covers 14 residues. Trimming cost V 5 bases and J 5 bases, with 19 bases left between them. CDR3 nucleotides: TGCAGCGTTCACGTGGGACACCTTACCAACGAGCAGTACTTC. It specifies CSVHVGHLTNEQYF.

CDR3: CASRGQGIGGNTIYF. The CDR3 DNA is TGTGCCAGCAGGGGACAGGGTATCGGCGGAAACACCATATATTTT. The V call is TRBV5-8, the J call TRBJ1-3; 9 bases fit TRBD1. Germline trimming cut 5 bases from V and 4 bases from J; bases unmatched to any gene: 7. CDR1 SGHTS and CDR2 YDEGEE come from the germline V gene. This CDR3 spans 15 amino acids.

The genes are TRBV7-6 and TRBJ1-1; TRBD1 agrees at 8 bases. The CDR3 spans 15 residues. J gave up 5 bases and V 2 bases, and 7 bases lay outside the gene matches. Germline V gene data show CDR1 as SGHVS and CDR2 as FNYEAQ. CDR3 region: CASSLTQGAQTEAFF. The CDR3 bases are TGTGCCAGCAGCTTAACGCAGGGGGCGCAAACTGAAGCTTTCTTT. Combining the CDR3 with reference TRBV7-6 and TRBJ1-1 gives the whole variable domain GAGVSQSPRYKVTKRGQDVALRCDPISGHVSLYWYRQALGQGPEFLTYFNYEAQQDKSGLPNDRFSAERPEGSISTLTIQRTEQRDSAMYRCASSLTQGAQTEAFFGQGTRLTVV.

This sequence joins TRBV28 and TRBJ1-5; 7 nucleotides agree with TRBD1. The CDR3 length is 16 residues. Trimming took 5 bases from V and 4 from J; bases not matched to a gene: 11. Germline V CDR1 and CDR2: MDHEN, SYDVKM. The CDR3: CASSPPRGQSNQPQHF. The CDR3 bases are TGTGCCAGCAGTCCCCCGAGGGGACAGAGTAATCAGCCCCAGCATTTT.

V and J are TRBV5-8 and TRBJ2-1, with D possibly being TRBD2 (7 bases). Germline CDR1 SGHTS, CDR2 YDEGEE. V lost 1 base, J lost 7 bases, and 15 bases lay in between. The CDR3 totals 15 residues. The CDR3 DNA is TGTGCCAGCAGCTTGTTGCGGGGGCAGCCGAATGAGCAGTTCTTC. Its protein product is CASSLLRGQPNEQFF.

The gene calls are TRBV24-1 and TRBJ1-2; a weak D match, TRBD1 (5 bases). V was clipped by 5 bases and J by 9 bases, with 12 bases between them. The CDR3 spans 12 residues. Germline V gene sequence: CDR1 KGHDR, CDR2 SFDVKD. CDR3 residues: CATSGRDPRYTF. The DNA of the CDR3 is TGTGCCACCAGTGGCCGGGACCCTCGCTACACCTTC.

This sequence joins TRBV10-3 and TRBJ2-7; 7 nucleotides line up with TRBD1. Germline assignment: CDR1 ENHRY and CDR2 SYGVKD. The length of the CDR3 is 13 residues. V dropped 4 bases and J dropped 5; count of bases not matched to a gene: 5. The CDR3 DNA follows: TGTGCCATCAGTGGGCAGGGGGTCGACGAGCAGTACTTC. This translates into CAISGQGVDEQYF.

CDR3 region: CAWSALTDTQYF. CDR3 bases: TGTGCCTGGAGTGCTCTCACAGATACGCAGTATTTT. The rearrangement links TRBV30 to TRBJ2-3; no firm D call. V shed 1 base and J shed 2 bases, with 4 bases lying between them. CDR3 length equals 12 residues. Germline V CDR1 and CDR2: GTSNPN, SVGIG (reference sequence).